Presented here are 32 T cell receptor beta chains from one specimen sequenced in a study of shared clonotypes between healthy human individuals. The table came from immunoSEQ multiplex PCR; TCRdb's copy has only in-frame clones and leaves some out. The sample comprises 1 million to 1.2 million clones, approximately 77% of which are singletons, and about 0.94% rests with the top ten. Sequenced sample: memory CD4+ T cells from PBMCs. Subset specified: CD45RA-negative fraction. These receptors were collected from a man between 18 and 29 years old in good health. Some clones in this sample may be carry-over from other donors' samples.

The chain employs TRBV30 and TRBJ1-6; D is unclear. V lost 4 bases to trimming and J lost 0 bases, with 13 bases between them. CDR1 is GTSNPN, CDR2 SVGIG, per germline (reference sequence). This CDR3 contains 16 residues. CDR3 DNA sequence: TGTGCCTGGACCTCCCTAGGGAGCTCCTATAATTCACCCCTCCACTTT. Encoded protein: CAWTSLGSSYNSPLHF.

Of note for this clone: In the same sample, other DNA sequences code for this CDR3. The chain couples TRBV19 to TRBJ2-2; maybe TRBD1 (5 bases). Trimming pared 3 bases from V and 0 bases from J, leaving 8 bases between. CDR1 is LNHDA, CDR2 SQIVND, per germline (reference sequence). This CDR3 is built from 15 residues. The CDR3 protein is CASSIGQANTGELFF. As DNA, the CDR3 is TGTGCCAGTAGTATTGGACAAGCGAACACCGGGGAGCTGTTTTTT.

J is TRBJ2-7 and V is TRBV2, with 10 bases identical to TRBD1. The CDR3 is made up of 13 amino acids. Germline-derived CDR1 and CDR2 are SNHLY and FYNNEI. J gave up 6 bases and V 11 bases, and 10 bases lay outside the gene matches. The chain's CDR3 is CAGKRQGASEQYF. The CDR3 region has the DNA TGTGCCGGGAAGAGACAGGGGGCAAGCGAGCAGTACTTC. Full variable domain (missing parts from reference TRBV2 and TRBJ2-7): EPEVTQTPSHQVTQMGQEVILRCVPISNHLYFYWYRQILGQKVEFLVSFYNNEISEKSEIFDDQFSVERPDGSNFTLKIRSTKLEDSAMYFCAGKRQGASEQYFGPGTRLTVT.

In its sample, this clone was seen once. V and J are TRBV15 and TRBJ2-5; the match to TRBD2 covers 11 bases. J gave up 5 bases and V 0 bases, and 8 bases lay outside the gene matches. Germline CDR1 LNHNV, CDR2 YYDKDF (reference sequence). The CDR3 has 17 residues. This CDR3 reads CATSRDGLSSGRETQYF. CDR3 nucleotide sequence: TGTGCCACCAGCAGAGATGGGTTGTCTAGCGGGAGGGAGACCCAGTACTTC.

This chain uses TRBV4-2 with TRBJ2-1; perhaps TRBD2 as D (5 bases). Per germline, CDR1 LGHNA and CDR2 YNFKEQ. The V end was cut by 1 base, the J end by 6 bases, with 16 bases between. This CDR3 region has 16 residues. The chain's CDR3 is CASSQGVLTSLNEQFF. CDR3 nucleotide sequence: TGTGCCAGCAGCCAAGGGGTGTTAACTAGTCTCAATGAGCAGTTCTTC.

The chain uses TRBV28 and TRBJ1-3, with D maybe TRBD1 (5 bases). V lost 1 base to trimming and J lost 4 bases, with 8 bases between them. The germline CDR1 and CDR2 sequences are MDHEN and SYDVKM. The CDR3 runs to 14 residues. Here the CDR3 reads CASSLYRSGNTIYF. The CDR3 nucleotides read TGTGCCAGCAGTTTATACAGGTCCGGAAACACCATATATTTT.

With regard to this clone: Different DNA sequences within this sample yield the same CDR3. This sequence joins TRBV12-5 and TRBJ2-5; the match to TRBD2 covers 13 bases. The CDR3 sequence is 21 residues long. Germline V CDR1 and CDR2: LGHNT, FRNRAP. V trimming: 1 base; J trimming: 3 bases; junction bases outside the gene matches: 17. The CDR3 sequence: CASGLDRVRPEGLAGEETQYF. As DNA, the CDR3 is TGTGCTAGTGGTTTGGACAGGGTGAGACCTGAAGGACTAGCGGGGGAAGAGACCCAGTACTTC.

This chain links TRBV9 with TRBJ2-3, with a tentative D call TRBD2 (5 bases). V lost 3 bases, J lost 6 bases, and 14 bases lay in between. Germline V gene data show CDR1 as SGDLS and CDR2 as YYNGEE. This CDR3 contains 14 residues. In DNA form, the CDR3 reads TGTGCCAGCAGCGCAATCGACTACCCGGATACGCAGTATTTT. This sequence encodes CASSAIDYPDTQYF. Filled out from reference TRBV9 and TRBJ2-3, the complete variable domain reads DSGVTQTPKHLITATGQRVTLRCSPRSGDLSVYWYQQSLDQGLQFLIQYYNGEERAKGNILERFSAQQFPDLHSELNLSSLELGDSALYFCASSAIDYPDTQYFGPGTRLTVL.

The V and J genes are TRBV7-3 and TRBJ2-7; 9 positions agree with TRBD2. Germline CDR1 SGHTA, CDR2 FQGTGA. The CDR3 contains 14 residues. After removal of 2 bases from V and 5 bases from J, the junction contained 4 bases not matched to a gene. In DNA form, the CDR3 reads TGTGCCAGCAGCTTATCTAGCGGGAACCACGAGCAGTACTTC. This gives the protein CASSLSSGNHEQYF.

CDR3 sequence reads: CATGWGLRLRETQYF. In DNA, the CDR3 is TGCGCCACGGGGTGGGGGCTACGTCTGAGAGAGACCCAGTACTTC. V is TRBV5-1 and J is TRBJ2-5; TRBD1 might be the D (6 bases). Germline CDR1 and CDR2: SGHRS and YFSETQ. V was clipped by 9 bases and J by 4 bases, with 22 bases between them. CDR3 length: 15 amino acids.

The genes are TRBV11-2 and TRBJ2-2; unclear D gene. CDR3 length equals 14 residues. V was shortened by 5 bases and J by 4 bases, with 11 bases between the two germline ends. Germline V gene lookup returns CDR1 SGHAT and CDR2 FQNNGV. The CDR3 is CASSPWQSTGELFF. The DNA for the CDR3 is TGTGCCAGCAGCCCATGGCAGAGCACCGGGGAGCTGTTTTTT.

The rearrangement links TRBV7-3 to TRBJ2-1; 10 bases align to TRBD1. Germline V gene sequence: CDR1 SGHTA, CDR2 FQGTGA. J gave up 2 bases and V 4 bases, and 2 bases lay outside the gene matches. The CDR3 spans 15 residues. The CDR3, as DNA: TGTGCCAGCAGCTGGGACAGGGGCGCCTACAATGAGCAGTTCTTC. Protein: CASSWDRGAYNEQFF.

This clone appeared a single time. The rearrangement joins TRBV7-9 to TRBJ1-2; 10 nucleotides agree with TRBD1. Germline lookup yields CDR1 SEHNR and CDR2 FQNEAQ (reference sequence). The CDR3 contains 14 residues. Trimming took 4 bases from V and 7 from J; bases not matched to a gene: 6. The DNA for the CDR3 is TGTGCCAGCAGCTGGACAGGGGGTGAGGGTGGCTACACCTTC. Translated, it gives CASSWTGGEGGYTF.

This CDR3 reads CASRQQFYGEQYF. CDR3 sequence (DNA): TGTGCCAGCCGGCAGCAGTTTTATGGGGAGCAGTACTTC. V is TRBV28 and J is TRBJ2-7; D not resolved. Per the germline V gene, CDR1 is MDHEN and CDR2 is SYDVKM. V lost 8 bases, J lost 7 bases, and 18 bases lay in between. CDR3 length equals 13 residues.

This clone has only a few counts. This rearrangement joins TRBV11-2 to TRBJ2-7, with 10 bases fitting TRBD2. After removal of 6 bases from V and 7 bases from J, the junction contained 9 bases not matched to a gene. CDR1 SGHAT and CDR2 FQNNGV come from the germline V gene. The CDR3 covers 14 residues. This CDR3 is CASRPAGGPLEQYF. The CDR3 DNA follows: TGTGCCAGCAGGCCAGCGGGAGGGCCTCTGGAGCAGTACTTC.

The V gene is TRBV27, the J gene TRBJ2-7, with TRBD2 matching 9 bases. The CDR3 is 15 residues long. Looked up from germline, CDR1 is MNHEY and CDR2 is SMNVEV (reference sequence). V lost 6 bases to trimming and J lost 4 bases; unmatched junction nucleotides: 10. CDR3 in amino acids: CASRPTAGGSYEQYF. In nucleotides, the CDR3 is TGTGCCAGCAGGCCAACAGCGGGAGGATCTTACGAGCAGTACTTC.

On this clone: At one boundary the junction diverges from the germline segment, which might be a read error. In DNA form, the CDR3 reads TGTGCCATCGGTGAGGCGACAGGGGGAAACTATGGCTACACCTTC. This sequence encodes CAIGEATGGNYGYTF. The gene calls are TRBV10-3 and TRBJ1-2; 9 bases align to TRBD1. The germline V gene has CDR1 ENHRY and CDR2 SYGVKD. This CDR3 has 15 amino acids.

J is TRBJ2-2 and V is TRBV7-9, with a possible D match to TRBD1 (5 bases). Trimming stripped 1 base from V and 6 bases from J, with 15 bases between. The CDR3 runs to 16 residues. CDR1 SEHNR and CDR2 FQNEAQ come from the germline V gene (reference sequence). The chain's CDR3 is CASSLVQGNIPGELFF. The CDR3 nucleotides are TGTGCCAGCAGCTTAGTCCAGGGTAATATCCCCGGGGAGCTGTTTTTT.

This clone showed up just a few times. The chain couples TRBV6-4 to TRBJ1-1; the D is unclear. Germline assignment: CDR1 MRHNA and CDR2 SNTAGT. V lost 5 bases, J lost 1 base, and 14 bases lay in between. This CDR3 is 15 amino acids long. In DNA form, the CDR3 reads TGTGCCAGCAGTTCGAGTCGGACGGGGAACACTGAAGCTTTCTTT. It translates to CASSSSRTGNTEAFF.

This clone was picked up many times. The V call is TRBV5-1, the J call TRBJ1-6; possible D gene TRBD1, 6 bases. The CDR3 has 15 residues. The V end lost 4 bases, the J end lost 3 bases, and 11 bases lay between the germline ends. In germline, CDR1 is SGHRS, CDR2 YFSETQ. Written as DNA, the CDR3 is TGCGCCAGCAGCCAGAACAGGGACTATAATTCACCCCTCCACTTT. Protein: CASSQNRDYNSPLHF.

The V and J genes are TRBV30 and TRBJ2-1, with 8 bases fitting TRBD2. CDR1 GTSNPN and CDR2 SVGIG come from the germline V gene (reference sequence). V lost 0 bases, J lost 9 bases, and 4 bases stayed unmatched. CDR3 size: 13 residues. In DNA, the CDR3 is TGTGCCTGGAGTGTGGGGACTAGAGGTGAGCAGTTCTTC. Protein: CAWSVGTRGEQFF.

The chain recombines TRBV10-3 with TRBJ2-6; 8 bases fit TRBD2. Per the germline V gene, CDR1 is ENHRY and CDR2 is SYGVKD. V was clipped by 0 bases and J by 2 bases; unmatched bases: 0. CDR3 length: 16 amino acids. The CDR3 DNA sequence: TGTGCCATCAGTGAGTCAGCGGGGGCTGGGGCCAACGTCCTGACTTTC. It yields the protein CAISESAGAGANVLTF.

This chain links TRBV2 with TRBJ2-2; D possibly uses TRBD1 or TRBD2 (5 bases each). The V end was cut by 8 bases, the J end by 7 bases, with 14 bases between. Germline CDR1 reads SNHLY; CDR2 reads FYNNEI. The CDR3 loop spans 13 amino acids. The CDR3 DNA sequence: TGTGCCAGCGGGACCCATCTAGTCGGGGAGCTGTTTTTT. It yields the protein CASGTHLVGELFF.

This clone has just a few counts. V usage is TRBV7-6 and J usage is TRBJ2-3; 7 bases line up with TRBD2. This CDR3 has 15 residues. Germline CDR1 is SGHVS and CDR2 is FNYEAQ. Germline trimming cut 5 bases from V and 4 bases from J; bases unmatched to any gene: 9. The CDR3 DNA reads as TGTGCCAGCAGCCCCCGGGGAGGGGACCCAGATACGCAGTATTTT. Its translation: CASSPRGGDPDTQYF.

The chain is built from TRBV29-1 and TRBJ1-2; 7 bases map to TRBD1. Germline CDR1 reads SQVTM; CDR2 reads ANQGSEA. This CDR3 comprises 14 residues. Losses at the gene ends were 5 bases for V and 3 bases for J; bases not matched to a gene: 9. Here the CDR3 DNA reads TGCAGCGTTTCCTTAGGGACAGCTGACTATGGCTACACCTTC. It translates to CSVSLGTADYGYTF.

The genes are TRBV30 and TRBJ2-1; TRBD2 aligns across 7 bases. CDR3 length: 13 amino acids. V lost 3 bases and J lost 1; bases outside the gene matches: 0. The germline gives CDR1 GTSNPN, CDR2 SVGIG (reference sequence). CDR3 sequence: CAWRGGSYNEQFF. The CDR3 bases are TGTGCCTGGAGGGGAGGGTCCTACAATGAGCAGTTCTTC.

This chain connects TRBV7-9 to TRBJ1-3; possibly TRBD1 for D (6 bases). Trimming cost V 5 bases and J 1 base, with 9 bases left between them. Germline V gene sequence: CDR1 SEHNR, CDR2 FQNEAQ (reference sequence). The CDR3 spans 14 residues. This CDR3 is CASSRDKSGNTIYF. CDR3 DNA: TGTGCCAGCAGCCGGGACAAGTCTGGAAACACCATATATTTT.

This clone was seen once. The chain is built from TRBV5-1 and TRBJ1-1; weak D call: TRBD1 (6 bases). Germline V gene lookup returns CDR1 SGHRS and CDR2 YFSETQ. The CDR3 is 16 amino acids. The V gene lost 0 bases and the J gene lost 4 bases, with 16 bases spanning the gap. CDR3: CASSLDPAGDSTEAFF. The CDR3 nucleotides are TGCGCCAGCAGCTTGGATCCGGCAGGGGATTCCACTGAAGCTTTCTTT. Complete variable domain (other parts from reference TRBV5-1 and TRBJ1-1): KAGVTQTPRYLIKTRGQQVTLSCSPISGHRSVSWYQQTPGQGLQFLFEYFSETQRNKGNFPGRFSGRQFSNSRSEMNVSTLELGDSALYLCASSLDPAGDSTEAFFGQGTRLTVV.

The chain is built from TRBV19 and TRBJ1-2; 9 nucleotides agree with TRBD1. CDR3 length: 15 residues. Trimming cost V 6 bases and J 8 bases; bases outside gene matches: 13. The germline V gene encodes CDR1 LNHDA and CDR2 SQIVND (reference sequence). CDR3 in DNA: TGTGCCAGTAGCTCCCCCCGGGACAGGGTGACAGGCTACACCTTC. Translating it yields CASSSPRDRVTGYTF.

The chain employs TRBV29-1 and TRBJ2-1; 7 bases align to TRBD1. The junction had 11 bases not matched to a gene; V was cut back by 7 bases and J by 11 bases. The germline V gene encodes CDR1 SQVTM and CDR2 ANQGSEA. CDR3 length: 12 residues. The CDR3: CSANLRDRQQFF. Written as DNA, the CDR3 is TGCAGCGCAAACCTACGGGACAGACAGCAGTTCTTC.

The table lists this clone with a count of one. Relative to the germline gene, one junction end is altered; a read error may explain this. This chain joins TRBV25-1 and TRBJ2-1, with 7 bases identical to TRBD2. The CDR3 is 14 amino acids. Per germline, CDR1 MGHDK and CDR2 SYGVNS. The CDR3 sequence is CASTLSGAYSEQFF. CDR3 sequence (DNA): TGTGCCAGTACCTTAAGCGGGGCGTACAGTGAGCAGTTCTTC.

The chain couples TRBV7-2 to TRBJ2-7; 9 bases line up with TRBD1. Losses at the gene ends were 5 bases for V and 3 bases for J; bases not matched to a gene: 2. The CDR3 length is 13 residues. Germline CDR1 and CDR2: SGHTA and FQGNSA. The CDR3 reads CASSGGQGYEQYF. The CDR3 coding sequence is TGTGCCAGCAGCGGGGGACAGGGCTACGAGCAGTACTTC.